This T cell receptor beta chain was sequenced during a study of graft-versus-host responses after intestinal transplantation. Overall study: Induction with anti-thymocyte globulin, then tacrolimus and steroids for 2 to 3 years, was given to all recipients. Whole-study results and caveats: Across patients carrying graft-donor T cell macrochimerism, allografts held high graft-versus-host to host-versus-graft clonal ratios. An association linked early post-transplant HvG declines with peak circulating GvH clone levels.

Trimming took 1 base from V and 4 from J; bases not matched to a gene: 4. The CDR3 runs to 15 residues. Germline assignment: CDR1 LNHNV and CDR2 YYDKDF (reference sequence). The protocol was immunoSEQ multiplex PCR, while the TCRdb copy is restricted to in-frame clones and leaves out a portion. The repertoire holds 28,000 or so clones, with about 80% as singletons. In its sample, this clone was seen once. No antigen is known for it. The sequence derives from a human donor who received an intestinal transplant. The gene calls are TRBV15 and TRBJ2-1; 7 positions match TRBD2. This specimen consisted of unstimulated CD8+ T cells sorted from spleen or lymph node cells, obtained before intestinal transplant. DNA for the CDR3: TGTGCCACCAGCAGAGGGAGGGGAGGGTACAATGAGCAGTTCTTC. As protein: CATSRGRGGYNEQFF.